The 9 T cell receptor beta chains reported below all come from one sample, sequenced in a study of blood T cell repertoires in COVID-19. TCRdb keeps only in-frame clones here, not all; method: immunoSEQ multiplex PCR. This table has some 110,000 clones, 90% appearing once. The specimen sequenced was peripheral blood. Receptors originate from a human donor with active COVID-19. The donor label of this sample is uncertain.

The CDR3 nucleotides read TGTGCCAGCAGCTTTTCGACAGGGCTTACCTACGAGCAGTACTTC. It codes for CASSFSTGLTYEQYF. V and J are TRBV7-8 and TRBJ2-7; 7 bases align to TRBD1. Germline-derived CDR1 and CDR2 are SGHVS and FQNEAQ. This CDR3 comprises 15 residues. V dropped 3 bases and J dropped 2; count of bases not matched to a gene: 7.

The chain links TRBV5-5 to TRBJ2-5, with TRBD2 as a possible D gene (6 bases). V lost 5 bases and J lost 0, with 11 bases in between. The germline CDR1 and CDR2 sequences are SGHKS and YYEKEE (reference sequence). The length of the CDR3 is 14 residues. CDR3 nucleotides: TGTGCCAGCAGTGTGGGGGGAAACCAAGAGACCCAGTACTTC. The encoded protein is CASSVGGNQETQYF.

The chain recombines TRBV5-1 with TRBJ2-1; TRBD2 aligns across 11 bases. Germline lookup yields CDR1 SGHRS and CDR2 YFSETQ. With V trimmed by 4 bases and J by 5 bases, 5 bases remained unmatched. CDR3 size: 15 residues. This CDR3 is CASSPTSGADNEQFF. CDR3 in DNA: TGCGCCAGCAGCCCGACTAGCGGGGCTGACAATGAGCAGTTCTTC.

The chain combines TRBV2 with TRBJ2-3; 10 positions match TRBD2. Trimming at V came to 11 bases and at J to 4 bases, leaving 15 bases not matched to a gene. Germline V gives CDR1 SNHLY, CDR2 FYNNEI. The CDR3 is 16 residues long. The CDR3 DNA reads as TGTGCCTCACTTCTAGCGGGGGCCCTACCTCCAGATACGCAGTATTTT. Residues: CASLLAGALPPDTQYF.

The V gene is TRBV11-2, the J gene TRBJ1-2; 12 nucleotides agree with TRBD1. Germline V CDR1 and CDR2: SGHAT, FQNNGV. This CDR3 is 20 amino acids long. J gave up 2 bases and V 0 bases, and 13 bases lay outside the gene matches. CDR3: CASSLDIRTGQGAGNYGYTF. The DNA of the CDR3 is TGTGCCAGCAGCTTAGATATCCGAACGGGACAGGGGGCAGGGAACTATGGCTACACCTTC.

CDR3 in DNA: TGTGCCAGCGGATCGACAGGGGAAGTCGCTGAAGCTTTCTTT. This sequence encodes CASGSTGEVAEAFF. This chain links TRBV28 with TRBJ1-1; 8 bases line up with TRBD1. V was pared by 8 bases and J by 6 bases, with 11 bases of the junction left unmatched. This CDR3 is 14 amino acids long. Germline CDR1 and CDR2: MDHEN and SYDVKM.

V is TRBV28 and J is TRBJ1-5; 10 nucleotides agree with TRBD1. Germline CDR1 reads MDHEN; CDR2 reads SYDVKM. The CDR3 runs 16 residues. J was trimmed by 3 bases and V by 5 bases; bases with no gene match: 7. CDR3: CASSPYGTGDNQPQHF. The CDR3 coding sequence is TGTGCCAGCAGTCCCTACGGGACAGGGGACAATCAGCCCCAGCATTTT. The full variable domain, in which reference TRBV28 and TRBJ1-5 provide the parts outside the CDR3, is DVKVTQSSRYLVKRTGEKVFLECVQDMDHENMFWYRQDPGLGLRLIYFSYDVKMKEKGDIPEGYSVSREKKERFSLILESASTNQTSMYLCASSPYGTGDNQPQHFGDGTRLSIL.

J is TRBJ1-6 and V is TRBV4-2; D not resolved. Trimming stripped 5 bases from V and 13 bases from J, with 18 bases between. This CDR3 comprises 14 residues. CDR1 and CDR2 (germline): LGHNA, YNFKEQ. CDR3 amino acids: CASSDGAHSGPLHF. As DNA, the CDR3 is TGTGCCAGCAGCGACGGAGCGCATTCGGGGCCCCTCCACTTT.

This chain links TRBV30 with TRBJ1-3; D gene ambiguous. From germline, CDR1 is GTSNPN and CDR2 SVGIG (reference sequence). This CDR3 has 14 residues. The V gene lost 2 bases and the J gene lost 0 bases, with 8 bases spanning the gap. As DNA, the CDR3 is TGTGCCTGGAGTCGACGGGACTCTGGAAACACCATATATTTT. The encoded protein is CAWSRRDSGNTIYF.